The following is a TCR beta chain sequence with its context. As yet, its antigen is unknown. Repertoires were generated with immunoSEQ multiplex PCR, while TCRdb's copy carries only in-frame clones and drops some. The table has more than 30,000 clones, roughly 87% seen once; the top ten hold under 6%. These data are taken from a study of multiple sclerosis patients with progressive multifocal leukoencephalopathy. Regarding the study as a whole: The findings' link to JC virus versus immunocompromise remained uncertain. TRBV and TRBJ usage showed no common pattern when PML developed.

As for time point: time of PML onset. Natalizumab-treated patients developed PML between roughly 16 and 60 months into natalizumab therapy. V shed 8 bases and J shed 7 bases, with 11 bases lying between them. From germline, CDR1 is PRHDT and CDR2 FYEKMQ (reference sequence). There are 11 residues in the CDR3. Sequencing used PBMCs, obtained from a patient treated with natalizumab. The chain has TRBV13 and TRBJ2-5, with D tentatively TRBD1 (7 bases). This receptor was identified in a woman between 40 and 55 years old with progressive multifocal leukoencephalopathy. CDR3 sequence: CASGQGGTQYF. The CDR3 region has the DNA TGTGCCAGCGGCCAGGGGGGGACCCAGTACTTC.